This T cell receptor beta chain was obtained from a study of cytomegalovirus exposure and HLA in healthy donors. About this clone itself: Antigen: not known.

The study's findings and limits: Earlier results showed most TCR beta V segments being productive about 87% or about 30% of the time.

CDR1 is LNHDA and CDR2 is SQIVND in the germline V gene (reference sequence). J was trimmed by 5 bases and V by 6 bases; bases with no gene match: 8. The length of the CDR3 is 15 residues. The PCR ran on 60 Vbeta and 13 Jbeta primers. Repertoires were generated with immunoSEQ multiplex PCR, while TCRdb's copy carries only in-frame clones and drops some. Among about 77,000 clones listed, around 78% were seen once. Input material: PBMCs. The origin of this receptor is a middle-aged man in good health and CMV-seronegative. The V and J genes are TRBV19 and TRBJ2-1; 9 nucleotides align to TRBD1. This CDR3 is CASSLPGQGHNEQFF. DNA for the CDR3: TGTGCCAGTAGCCTCCCGGGACAGGGCCACAATGAGCAGTTCTTC.